The 17 T cell receptor beta chains below all came from one sample that was sequenced in a study of blood T cell repertoires in COVID-19. Libraries were prepared by immunoSEQ multiplex PCR; TCRdb keeps only in-frame clonotypes and omits some of them. The sample contains 390,000 or so clones, around nine tenths of which appear only once. Material for sequencing was PBMCs or T cells enriched from blood (not recorded which). The source of these receptors is a woman between 45 and 65 years old who had recovered from COVID-19.

The chain uses TRBV2 and TRBJ1-2; 11 bases are shared with TRBD1. J was trimmed by 7 bases and V by 5 bases; bases with no gene match: 9. The CDR3 is 15 amino acids. CDR1 and CDR2 from the germline V gene are SNHLY and FYNNEI. The CDR3: CASSPRTGGFTGYTF. For the CDR3, the DNA is TGTGCCAGCAGTCCGCGGACAGGGGGCTTTACTGGCTACACCTTC.

The chain employs TRBV6-1 and TRBJ1-5, with a possible D match to TRBD1 (5 bases). With 0 bases removed from V and 7 bases from J, the gap between germline ends came to 16 bases. Germline V gene sequence: CDR1 MNHNS, CDR2 SASEGT. This CDR3 has 16 amino acids. The CDR3 protein is CASSEALLGGGQPQHF. CDR3 nucleotide sequence: TGTGCCAGCAGTGAAGCGCTTCTGGGGGGTGGCCAGCCCCAGCATTTT.

The count of this clone is one. The chain recombines TRBV4-2 with TRBJ2-1; 8 bases fit TRBD1. Trimming took 4 bases from V and 5 from J; bases not matched to a gene: 1. The germline gives CDR1 LGHNA, CDR2 YNFKEQ. The CDR3 consists of 13 residues. For the CDR3, the DNA is TGTGCCAGCAGCCTGGGACAGGACAATGAGCAGTTCTTC. Translating gives CASSLGQDNEQFF.

This clone was found once. The chain uses TRBV21-1 and TRBJ2-7; TRBD2 reflects the table's D call only, with no check against the DNA. TRBV21-1 is classified as a pseudogene. This CDR3 is 19 amino acids long. The CDR3 nucleotides are TGTGCCAGCAGCATAAAGTCGGCTAGCGGGGGGCATAGTCCCTACGAGCAGTACTTC. It is translated as CASSIKSASGGHSPYEQYF.

This chain joins TRBV5-5 and TRBJ1-5; D remains ambiguous. This CDR3 is 15 amino acids long. Germline CDR1 and CDR2: SGHKS and YYEKEE (reference sequence). V lost 1 base to trimming and J lost 0 bases, with 8 bases between them. In nucleotides, the CDR3 is TGTGCCAGCAGCTTGACACCATATAGCAATCAGCCCCAGCATTTT. Its translation is CASSLTPYSNQPQHF.

The chain has TRBV2 and TRBJ1-1; no clear D. V was pared by 5 bases and J by 1 base, with 11 bases between. From germline, CDR1 is SNHLY and CDR2 FYNNEI. CDR3 size: 14 residues. CDR3 sequence (DNA): TGTGCCAGCAGTCTAGCAGCTGGGAACACTGAAGCTTTCTTT. This codes for CASSLAAGNTEAFF.

This chain connects TRBV6-5 to TRBJ2-7; D is unclear. Germline-derived CDR1 and CDR2 are MNHEY and SVGAGI. V was pared by 4 bases and J by 12 bases, with 16 bases between. There are 12 residues in the CDR3. The CDR3 loop is CASSSRPGLPYF. The CDR3 DNA is TGTGCCAGCAGTTCCCGTCCCGGGTTGCCGTACTTC.

The V and J genes are TRBV7-9 and TRBJ1-4; TRBD1 matches at 8 bases. Germline CDR1 reads SEHNR; CDR2 reads FQNEAQ (reference sequence). The CDR3 has 15 residues. V trimming: 5 bases; J trimming: 4 bases; junction bases outside the gene matches: 6. CDR3 in DNA: TGTGCCAGCAGCGGCCGACAGGGGCTTAATGAAAAACTGTTTTTT. Translated: CASSGRQGLNEKLFF.

This clone was recorded only once. The CDR3: CASSGLSYEQYF. The CDR3 nucleotides are TGTGCCAGCAGTGGGCTCTCCTACGAGCAGTACTTC. The chain carries TRBV25-1 and TRBJ2-7; no clear D gene. Germline CDR1 reads MGHDK; CDR2 reads SYGVNS. Trimming shortened V by 4 bases and J by 0 bases, and 4 bases separated the two germline ends. There are 12 residues in the CDR3.

This clone was detected only a few times. This chain uses TRBV28 with TRBJ1-6; no clear D gene. The CDR3 extends over 17 amino acids. V was shortened by 6 bases and J by 10 bases, with 25 bases between the two germline ends. Germline V gene sequence: CDR1 MDHEN, CDR2 SYDVKM. CDR3 DNA: TGTGCCAGCAGCCCTACACAACCGCGGGGTGTGCGATCACCCCTCCACTTT. This translates into CASSPTQPRGVRSPLHF.

This clone was seen a handful of times. The chain joins TRBV12-5 to TRBJ2-7; no clear D gene. Germline V gene sequence: CDR1 LGHNT, CDR2 FRNRAP. This CDR3 region has 11 residues. The V and J ends lost 8 bases and 4 bases respectively, with 9 bases between them. CDR3 nucleotide sequence: TGTGCTAGTACTAACGGTTACGAGCAGTACTTC. Its translation is CASTNGYEQYF.

The chain links TRBV11-1 to TRBJ1-1, with TRBD1 matching over 7 bases. Looked up from germline, CDR1 is SGHAT and CDR2 is FQDESV (reference sequence). V lost 7 bases and J lost 0; bases outside the gene matches: 8. The CDR3 is 15 residues long. CDR3 sequence (DNA): TGTGCCAGCAACCTTGGACAGGACTTGAACACTGAAGCTTTCTTT. Its translation is CASNLGQDLNTEAFF.

This rearrangement joins TRBV27 to TRBJ2-7; 7 nucleotides align to TRBD2. The CDR3 consists of 14 residues. V dropped 3 bases and J dropped 2; count of bases not matched to a gene: 4. CDR1 is MNHEY and CDR2 is SMNVEV in the germline V gene (reference sequence). This CDR3 is CASSFEGGAYEQYF. Here the CDR3 DNA reads TGTGCCAGCAGTTTCGAGGGAGGGGCCTACGAGCAGTACTTC.

The CDR3 loop reads CAWSLGQAGIDTQYF. CDR3 coding DNA: TGTGCCTGGAGTCTTGGGCAGGCCGGCATAGATACGCAGTATTTT. This chain connects TRBV30 to TRBJ2-3, with D uncertain. Germline V gives CDR1 GTSNPN, CDR2 SVGIG (reference sequence). V gave up 2 bases and J gave up 5 bases, with 17 bases separating them. This CDR3 has 15 amino acids.

This chain links TRBV4-1 with TRBJ2-3; 8 bases line up with TRBD2. Germline CDR1 MGHRA, CDR2 YSYEKL. The CDR3 length is 15 residues. V was pared by 4 bases and J by 1 base, with 4 bases of the junction left unmatched. The CDR3 DNA follows: TGCGCCAGCAGCCGCACAGCGGGGGGCACAGATACGCAGTATTTT. This encodes CASSRTAGGTDTQYF.

This chain links TRBV30 with TRBJ2-5, with D possibly matching TRBD1 (6 bases). V was pared by 2 bases and J by 2 bases, with 15 bases between. The germline V gene has CDR1 GTSNPN and CDR2 SVGIG (reference sequence). The CDR3 consists of 15 residues. The DNA of the CDR3 is TGTGCCTGGAGTACCAGGGGCAACCTACAAGAGACCCAGTACTTC. Protein sequence: CAWSTRGNLQETQYF.

The CDR3 reads CASSLGTGLNTEAFF. The CDR3 region has the DNA TGTGCCAGCAGCTTGGGGACAGGGTTGAACACTGAAGCTTTCTTT. The V and J genes are TRBV5-8 and TRBJ1-1, with 8 positions matching TRBD1. Germline loops: CDR1 SGHTS, CDR2 YDEGEE. Unmatched junction bases numbered 1, after V lost 0 bases and J lost 0 bases. This CDR3 has 15 amino acids.